This is a list of T cell receptor beta chains from one sample in a study of OX40 agonist ivuxolimab in advanced cancers. Sequencing used immunoSEQ multiplex PCR; TCRdb keeps in-frame clones, though not all of them. This sample carries about 91,000 clones, 86% of them seen once, and the ten largest clones take less than 2%. The sequenced sample was CD4+ or CD8+ T cells sorted from blood, obtained in a trial of the OX40 agonist ivuxolimab. Source of these receptors: an adult with an advanced solid tumor such as melanoma, head and neck, liver or kidney cancer. The CDR3 runs from the conserved cysteine through the conserved F or W. The order of the fields is clone size, J gene, V gene, D gene, CDR3 protein, CDR3 DNA. The D gene is left open where the match is weak. The size of a clone is reported for some rows only, either as once, few or many, or as a class for expanded clones.

>NA|TRBJ2-1|TRBV5-1|TRBD2
CASSPGGSGRTYNEQFF
TGCGCCAGCAGCCCGGGAGGGAGCGGGAGGACCTACAATGAGCAGTTCTTC
>NA|TRBJ1-2|TRBV7-9|NA
CASSFGAGGTDYGYTF
TGTGCCAGCAGCTTCGGGGCCGGGGGGACTGACTATGGCTACACCTTC
>once|TRBJ2-2|TRBV5-8|TRBD2
CASSFPGLVSGELFF
TGTGCCAGCAGCTTTCCGGGACTAGTCTCCGGGGAGCTGTTTTTT
>NA|TRBJ2-3|TRBV27|NA
CASSLPNTDTQYF
TGTGCCAGCAGTTTACCAAACACAGATACGCAGTATTTT
>NA|TRBJ2-6|TRBV7-2|NA
CASSRGGSGANVLTF
TGTGCCAGCAGCCGAGGGGGCTCTGGGGCCAACGTCCTGACTTTC
>once|TRBJ2-2|TRBV27|NA
CASSLSGGGVGRTGELFF
TGTGCCAGCAGTTTATCGGGGGGTGGGGTCGGAAGGACCGGGGAGCTGTTTTTT
>NA|TRBJ2-5|TRBV4-1|TRBD2
CASSSTGASVWASGRKETQYF
TGCGCCAGCAGCTCAACAGGTGCCTCTGTGTGGGCTAGCGGGAGGAAAGAGACCCAGTACTTC
>NA|TRBJ1-2|TRBV6-1|NA
CASRETANYGYTF
TGTGCCAGCAGGGAGACAGCTAACTATGGCTACACCTTC
>NA|TRBJ2-5|TRBV7-7|NA
CASSSDRRETQYF
TGTGCTAGCAGCAGTGACAGAAGAGAGACCCAGTACTTC
>once|TRBJ2-5|TRBV4-2|TRBD2
CASSPRSGREETQYF
TGTGCCAGCAGCCCCCGCAGCGGGAGGGAAGAGACCCAGTACTTC
>NA|TRBJ1-5|TRBV21-1|NA
CASSKGLTYSNQPQHF
TGTGCCAGCAGCAAAGGATTGACTTATAGCAATCAGCCCCAGCATTTT
>few|TRBJ2-7|TRBV2|TRBD2
CASSGTSGRGYEQYF
TGTGCCAGCAGTGGGACTAGCGGGAGGGGGTACGAGCAGTACTTC
>NA|TRBJ2-6|TRBV2|NA
CASRRDTSGANVLTF
TGTGCCAGCAGGAGGGACACCTCTGGGGCCAACGTCCTGACTTTC
>NA|TRBJ2-5|TRBV28|NA
CASSPPQRGGQYF
TGTGCCAGCAGCCCGCCCCAGCGAGGGGGCCAGTACTTC
>NA|TRBJ1-3|TRBV11-2|NA
CASSHPGNTIYF
TGTGCCAGCAGCCACCCGGGAAACACCATATATTTT
>NA|TRBJ2-3|TRBV14|TRBD2
CASSLISGSGADTQYF
TGTGCCAGCAGCCTGATAAGCGGGAGCGGTGCAGATACGCAGTATTTT
>NA|TRBJ2-7|TRBV11-2|TRBD2
CASSLGGSRSYEQYF
TGTGCCAGCAGCTTAGGCGGGAGTAGATCCTACGAGCAGTACTTC
>NA|TRBJ1-3|TRBV5-6|NA
CASSLARRATGNTIYF
TGTGCCAGCAGCTTGGCTAGAAGGGCCACTGGAAACACCATATATTTT
>NA|TRBJ2-7|TRBV5-6|TRBD1
CASSLTGTASIYEQYF
TGTGCCAGCAGCTTGACCGGGACAGCCTCTATTTACGAGCAGTACTTC
>once|TRBJ2-1|TRBV5-6|NA
CASSLGPSPYNEQFF
TGTGCCAGCAGCTTGGGACCCTCACCCTACAATGAGCAGTTCTTC
>once|TRBJ1-1|TRBV10-2|NA
CASSPGGGTEAFF
TGCGCCAGCAGCCCCGGGGGAGGCACTGAAGCTTTCTTT
>NA|TRBJ2-1|TRBV5-1|NA
CASSLSRAYNEQFF
TGCGCCAGCAGCTTGAGCAGGGCTTACAATGAGCAGTTCTTC
>NA|TRBJ2-5|TRBV5-1|NA
CASSLVWGRGETQYF
TGCGCCAGCAGCTTGGTTTGGGGCAGGGGAGAGACCCAGTACTTC
>NA|TRBJ2-1|TRBV11-2|TRBD1
CASSLTGGGYNEQFF
TGTGCCAGCAGCTTGACAGGGGGAGGCTACAATGAGCAGTTCTTC
>NA|TRBJ1-1|TRBV10-3|TRBD1
CAIRGTANTEAFF
TGTGCCATCAGAGGGACAGCAAACACTGAAGCTTTCTTT
>NA|TRBJ1-1|TRBV10-3|NA
CAIGRTSNTEAFF
TGTGCCATCGGACGGACATCTAACACTGAAGCTTTCTTT